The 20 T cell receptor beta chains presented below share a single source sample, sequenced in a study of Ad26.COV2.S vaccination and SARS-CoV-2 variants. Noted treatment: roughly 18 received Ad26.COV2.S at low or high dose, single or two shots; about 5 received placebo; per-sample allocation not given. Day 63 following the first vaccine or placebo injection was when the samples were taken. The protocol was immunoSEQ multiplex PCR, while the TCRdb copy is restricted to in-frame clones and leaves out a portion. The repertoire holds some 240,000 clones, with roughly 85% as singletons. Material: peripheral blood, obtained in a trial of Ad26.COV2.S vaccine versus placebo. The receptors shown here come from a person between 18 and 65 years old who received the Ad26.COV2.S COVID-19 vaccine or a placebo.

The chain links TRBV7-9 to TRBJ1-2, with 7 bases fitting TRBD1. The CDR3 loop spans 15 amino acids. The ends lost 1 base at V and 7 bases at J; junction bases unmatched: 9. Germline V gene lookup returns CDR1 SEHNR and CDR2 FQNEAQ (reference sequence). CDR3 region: CASSLGDRVRVGYTF. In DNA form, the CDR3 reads TGTGCCAGCAGCTTAGGTGACAGGGTTAGGGTTGGCTACACCTTC.

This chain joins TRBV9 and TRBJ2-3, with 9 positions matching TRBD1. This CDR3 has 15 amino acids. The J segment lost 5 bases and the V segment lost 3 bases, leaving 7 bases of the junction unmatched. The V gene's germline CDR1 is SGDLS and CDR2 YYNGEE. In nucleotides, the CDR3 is TGTGCCAGCAGCGCCACAGGGGGCCGAGAAGATACGCAGTATTTT. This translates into CASSATGGREDTQYF.

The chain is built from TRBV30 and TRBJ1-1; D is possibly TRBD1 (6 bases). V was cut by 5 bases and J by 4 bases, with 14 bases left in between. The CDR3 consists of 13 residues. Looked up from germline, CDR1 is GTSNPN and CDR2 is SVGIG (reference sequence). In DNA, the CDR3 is TGTGCCTGGGGCGCAGGGGTGGGCACTGAAGCTTTCTTT. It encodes CAWGAGVGTEAFF.

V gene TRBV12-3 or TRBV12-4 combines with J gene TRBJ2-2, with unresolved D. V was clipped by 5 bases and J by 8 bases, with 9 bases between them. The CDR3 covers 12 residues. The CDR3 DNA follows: TGTGCCAGCAGTAAAGTCCAAGGGGAGCTGTTTTTT. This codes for CASSKVQGELFF.

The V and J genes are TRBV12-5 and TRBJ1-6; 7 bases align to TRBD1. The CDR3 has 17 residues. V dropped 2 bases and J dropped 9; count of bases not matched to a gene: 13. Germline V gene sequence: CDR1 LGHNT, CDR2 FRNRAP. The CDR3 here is CASGLKGQAGVGSPLHF. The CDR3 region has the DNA TGTGCTAGTGGTTTGAAAGGACAGGCGGGTGTCGGTTCACCCCTCCACTTT.

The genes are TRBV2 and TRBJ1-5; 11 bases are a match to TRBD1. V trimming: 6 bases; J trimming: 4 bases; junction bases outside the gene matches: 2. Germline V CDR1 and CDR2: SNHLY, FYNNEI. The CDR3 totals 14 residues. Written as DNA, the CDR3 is TGTGCCAGCAGCCGGGACAGGGGGAATCAGCCCCAGCATTTT. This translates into CASSRDRGNQPQHF.

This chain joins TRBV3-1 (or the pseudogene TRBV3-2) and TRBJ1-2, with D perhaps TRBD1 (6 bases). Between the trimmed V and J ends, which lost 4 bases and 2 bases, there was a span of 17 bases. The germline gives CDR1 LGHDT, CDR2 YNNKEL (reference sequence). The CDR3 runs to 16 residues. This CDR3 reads CASSRYRAAANYGYTF. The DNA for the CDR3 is TGTGCCAGCAGCCGTTACAGGGCGGCAGCCAACTATGGCTACACCTTC.

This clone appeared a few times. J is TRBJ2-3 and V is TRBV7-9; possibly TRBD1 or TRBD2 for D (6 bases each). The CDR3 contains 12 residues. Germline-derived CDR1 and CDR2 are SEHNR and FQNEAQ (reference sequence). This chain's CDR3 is CAGGPGTDTQYF. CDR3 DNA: TGTGCGGGGGGCCCAGGCACAGATACGCAGTATTTT. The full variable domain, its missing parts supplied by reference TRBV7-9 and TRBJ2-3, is DTGVSQNPRHKITKRGQNVTFRCDPISEHNRLYWYRQTLGQGPEFLTYFQNEAQLEKSRLLSDRFSAERPKGSFSTLEIQRTEQGDSAMYLCAGGPGTDTQYFGPGTRLTVL.

In DNA, the CDR3 is TGTGCCAGCAGCAAAGGGGGCGTAATGAACACTGAAGCTTTCTTT. This sequence encodes CASSKGGVMNTEAFF. The chain combines TRBV21-1 with TRBJ1-1; the table's D call TRBD1 went unverified against the DNA. TRBV21-1 is tagged as a pseudogene. The CDR3 sequence is 15 residues long.

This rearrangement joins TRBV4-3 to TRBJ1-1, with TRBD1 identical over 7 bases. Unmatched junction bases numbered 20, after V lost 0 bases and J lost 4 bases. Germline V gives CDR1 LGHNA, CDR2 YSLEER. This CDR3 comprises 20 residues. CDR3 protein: CASSQDGWDTKQGLGTEAFF. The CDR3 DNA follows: TGCGCCAGCAGCCAAGATGGCTGGGACACCAAACAGGGGTTAGGCACTGAAGCTTTCTTT.

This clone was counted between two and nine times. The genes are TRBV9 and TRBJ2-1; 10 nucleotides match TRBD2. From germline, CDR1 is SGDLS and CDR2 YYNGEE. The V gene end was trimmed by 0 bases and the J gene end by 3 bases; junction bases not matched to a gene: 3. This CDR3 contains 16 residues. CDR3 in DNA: TGTGCCAGCAGCGTAGAGGTAGCGGGAGGCTACAATGAGCAGTTCTTC. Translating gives CASSVEVAGGYNEQFF. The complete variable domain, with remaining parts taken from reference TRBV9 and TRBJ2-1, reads DSGVTQTPKHLITATGQRVTLRCSPRSGDLSVYWYQQSLDQGLQFLIQYYNGEERAKGNILERFSAQQFPDLHSELNLSSLELGDSALYFCASSVEVAGGYNEQFFGPGTRLTVL.

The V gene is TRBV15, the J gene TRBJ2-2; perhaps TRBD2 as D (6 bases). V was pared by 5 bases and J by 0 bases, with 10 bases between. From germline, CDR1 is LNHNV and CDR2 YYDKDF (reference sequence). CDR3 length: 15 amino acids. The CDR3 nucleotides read TGTGCCACCAGCCTAAGACTAGCGAACACCGGGGAGCTGTTTTTT. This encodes CATSLRLANTGELFF.

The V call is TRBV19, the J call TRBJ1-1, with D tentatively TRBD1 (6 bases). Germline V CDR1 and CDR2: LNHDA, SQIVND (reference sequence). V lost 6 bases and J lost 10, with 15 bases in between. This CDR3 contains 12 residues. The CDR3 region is CASSSQGIGAFF. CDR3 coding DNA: TGTGCCAGTAGCTCTCAGGGGATCGGAGCTTTCTTT.

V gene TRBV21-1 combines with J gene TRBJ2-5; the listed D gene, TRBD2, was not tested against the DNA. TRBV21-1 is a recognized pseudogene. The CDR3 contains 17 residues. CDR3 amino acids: CASSPKHGGRADETQYF. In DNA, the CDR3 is TGTGCCAGCAGCCCTAAACACGGCGGGAGGGCCGATGAGACCCAGTACTTC.

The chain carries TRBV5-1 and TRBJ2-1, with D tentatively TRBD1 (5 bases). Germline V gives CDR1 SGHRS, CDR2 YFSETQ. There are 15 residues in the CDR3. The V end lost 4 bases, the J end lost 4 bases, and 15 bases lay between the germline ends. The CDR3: CASSATGGEYNEQFF. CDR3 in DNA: TGCGCCAGCAGCGCAACAGGCGGCGAATACAATGAGCAGTTCTTC.

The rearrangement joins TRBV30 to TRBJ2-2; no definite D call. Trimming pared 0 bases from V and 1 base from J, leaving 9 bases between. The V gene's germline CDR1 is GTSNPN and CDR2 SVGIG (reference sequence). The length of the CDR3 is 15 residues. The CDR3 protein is CAWSVRWQNTGELFF. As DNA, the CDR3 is TGTGCCTGGAGTGTGCGCTGGCAGAACACCGGGGAGCTGTTTTTT. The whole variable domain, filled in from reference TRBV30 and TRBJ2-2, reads SQTIHQWPATLVQPVGSPLSLECTVEGTSNPNLYWYRQAAGRGLQLLFYSVGIGQISSEVPQNLSASRPQDRQFILSSKKLLLSDSGFYLCAWSVRWQNTGELFFGEGSRLTVL.

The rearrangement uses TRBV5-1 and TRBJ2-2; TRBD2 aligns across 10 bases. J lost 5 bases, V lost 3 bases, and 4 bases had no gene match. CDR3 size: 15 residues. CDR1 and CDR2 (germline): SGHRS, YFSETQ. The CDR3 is CASSSQRGGTGELFF. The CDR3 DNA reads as TGCGCCAGCAGCTCACAGCGGGGGGGAACCGGGGAGCTGTTTTTT.

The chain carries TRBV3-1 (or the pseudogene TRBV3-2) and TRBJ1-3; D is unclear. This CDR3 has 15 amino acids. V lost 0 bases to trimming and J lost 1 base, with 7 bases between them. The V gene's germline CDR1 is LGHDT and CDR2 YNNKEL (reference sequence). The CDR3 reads CASSQDSTSGNTIYF. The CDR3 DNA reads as TGTGCCAGCAGCCAAGATTCCACATCTGGAAACACCATATATTTT.

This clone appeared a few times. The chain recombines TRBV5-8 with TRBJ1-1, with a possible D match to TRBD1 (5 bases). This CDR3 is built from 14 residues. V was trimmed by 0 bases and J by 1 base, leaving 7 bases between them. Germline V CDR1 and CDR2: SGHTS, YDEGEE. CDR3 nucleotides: TGTGCCAGCAGCTTGGCGGGGGAGAACACTGAAGCTTTCTTT. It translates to CASSLAGENTEAFF. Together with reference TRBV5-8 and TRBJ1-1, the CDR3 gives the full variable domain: EAGVTQSPTHLIKTRGQQATLRCSPISGHTSVYWYQQALGLGLQFLLWYDEGEERNRGNFPPRFSGRQFPNYSSELNVNALELEDSALYLCASSLAGENTEAFFGQGTRLTVV.

CDR3 residues: CASSAQQTQYF. The DNA of the CDR3 is TGTGCCAGCAGCGCCCAGCAGACCCAGTACTTC. V usage is TRBV5-4 and J usage is TRBJ2-5; unclear D gene. There are 11 residues in the CDR3. From germline, CDR1 is SGHNT and CDR2 YYREEE (reference sequence). The V gene lost 4 bases and the J gene lost 6 bases, with 7 bases spanning the gap.